Listed here are 14 T cell receptor beta chains from one sample, sequenced in a study of blood T cell repertoires in COVID-19. The table came from immunoSEQ multiplex PCR; TCRdb's copy has only in-frame clones and leaves some out. Here the sample spans a few hundred thousand clones, about 85% being singletons. The specimen was PBMCs or T cells enriched from blood (not recorded which). All receptors come from a young woman who had recovered from COVID-19.

This chain links TRBV30 with TRBJ1-1, with D uncertain. The CDR3 spans 15 residues. V was trimmed by 2 bases and J by 5 bases, leaving 18 bases between them. Looked up from germline, CDR1 is GTSNPN and CDR2 is SVGIG (reference sequence). The CDR3 is CAWSLGGYPMTEAFF. The CDR3 DNA follows: TGTGCCTGGAGTTTGGGAGGGTACCCTATGACTGAAGCTTTCTTT. The complete variable domain, with remaining parts taken from reference TRBV30 and TRBJ1-1, reads SQTIHQWPATLVQPVGSPLSLECTVEGTSNPNLYWYRQAAGRGLQLLFYSVGIGQISSEVPQNLSASRPQDRQFILSSKKLLLSDSGFYLCAWSLGGYPMTEAFFGQGTRLTVV.

This chain uses TRBV6-6 with TRBJ2-7, with TRBD1 as a possible D gene (6 bases). CDR3 length: 12 residues. Germline CDR1 and CDR2: MNHNY and SVGAGI (reference sequence). Trimming removed 5 bases from V and 9 bases from J, with 14 bases in between. The CDR3 is CASSDHRESQYF. CDR3 in DNA: TGTGCCAGCAGTGACCACAGGGAATCGCAGTACTTC.

The chain employs TRBV6-5 and TRBJ2-2; 8 positions match TRBD2. The CDR3 is 16 residues long. The V segment lost 0 bases and the J segment 4 bases; nucleotides outside the gene matches: 4. Germline loops: CDR1 MNHEY, CDR2 SVGAGI. In nucleotides, the CDR3 is TGTGCCAGCAGTTACTCGGGCGGGGGGAGCACCGGGGAGCTGTTTTTT. Residues: CASSYSGGGSTGELFF.

This rearrangement joins TRBV27 to TRBJ2-1, with a possible D match to TRBD2 (6 bases). Germline loops: CDR1 MNHEY, CDR2 SMNVEV (reference sequence). The CDR3 totals 16 residues. V lost 1 base and J lost 0, with 10 bases in between. For the CDR3, the DNA is TGTGCCAGCAGTTTATTTTCCGGGGGCTCCTACAATGAGCAGTTCTTC. Translated, it gives CASSLFSGGSYNEQFF.

This chain joins TRBV6-4 and TRBJ1-5; tentative D call: TRBD1 (5 bases). The germline CDR1 and CDR2 sequences are MRHNA and SNTAGT. This CDR3 spans 13 amino acids. Trimming cost V 2 bases and J 5 bases, with 7 bases left between them. CDR3 nucleotides: TGTGCCAGCAGTGACCCGACAGATCAGCCCCAGCATTTT. Translated, it gives CASSDPTDQPQHF.

The chain employs TRBV7-2 and TRBJ1-1; D call uncertain. The germline gives CDR1 SGHTA, CDR2 FQGNSA. V dropped 1 base and J dropped 1 base, with 7 bases sitting between them. The CDR3 is 14 amino acids. The CDR3 DNA sequence: TGTGCCAGCAGCTTAGGGCACCAGAACACTGAAGCTTTCTTT. Its translation: CASSLGHQNTEAFF. Looking up the rest from reference TRBV7-2 and TRBJ1-1 gives the full variable domain: GAGVSQSPSNKVTEKGKDVELRCDPISGHTALYWYRQSLGQGLEFLIYFQGNSAPDKSGLPSDRFSAERTGGSVSTLTIQRTQQEDSAVYLCASSLGHQNTEAFFGQGTRLTVV.

The rearrangement uses TRBV6-1 and TRBJ1-3; no clear D. The V and J ends lost 1 base and 0 bases respectively, with 7 bases between them. This CDR3 has 15 amino acids. CDR1 and CDR2 (germline): MNHNS, SASEGT. CDR3 sequence reads: CASSEGSSSGNTIYF. For the CDR3, the DNA is TGTGCCAGCAGTGAAGGGAGCTCCTCTGGAAACACCATATATTTT.

This clone was seen only once. This sequence joins TRBV15 and TRBJ1-1; 7 nucleotides line up with TRBD1. Unmatched junction bases numbered 14, after V lost 2 bases and J lost 8 bases. The CDR3 totals 16 residues. CDR1 is LNHNV, CDR2 YYDKDF, per germline (reference sequence). CDR3 loop: CATSRITGTAPGEAFF. The CDR3 DNA reads as TGTGCCACCAGCAGAATTACCGGGACAGCCCCCGGAGAAGCTTTCTTT.

The J gene is TRBJ1-1, the V gene TRBV11-3, with 7 bases aligning to TRBD1. The ends lost 0 bases at V and 4 bases at J; junction bases unmatched: 2. Germline loops: CDR1 SGHNT, CDR2 YENEEA. This CDR3 spans 14 amino acids. CDR3 DNA sequence: TGTGCCAGCAGCTTAGATTCAGGGGGCACTGAAGCTTTCTTT. Protein product: CASSLDSGGTEAFF.

The V gene is TRBV2, the J gene TRBJ2-7; 7 bases are shared with TRBD1. CDR1 is SNHLY and CDR2 is FYNNEI in the germline V gene. V dropped 6 bases and J dropped 3; count of bases not matched to a gene: 5. The CDR3 length is 13 residues. CDR3 protein: CASSPGTDYEQYF. CDR3 nucleotide sequence: TGTGCCAGCAGCCCCGGGACAGACTACGAGCAGTACTTC.

This clone was recorded a few times. The chain joins TRBV25-1 to TRBJ1-2; D might be TRBD1 (5 bases). Trimming stripped 7 bases from V and 5 bases from J, with 14 bases between. In germline, CDR1 is MGHDK, CDR2 SYGVNS. The CDR3 sequence is 13 residues long. The CDR3 is CASTKGFGYGYTF. CDR3 DNA sequence: TGTGCCAGCACCAAGGGGTTTGGGTATGGCTACACCTTC.

The CDR3 DNA reads as TGCGCCAGCAGCTATCCCTCAGGAAACACTGAAGCTTTCTTT. This gives the protein CASSYPSGNTEAFF. V and J are TRBV5-1 and TRBJ1-1; no reliable D call. The germline V gene encodes CDR1 SGHRS and CDR2 YFSETQ. V was clipped by 3 bases and J by 2 bases, with 11 bases between them. The CDR3 is made up of 14 amino acids.

The V and J genes are TRBV7-9 and TRBJ2-1, with 9 bases that match TRBD2. The V gene end was trimmed by 6 bases and the J gene end by 6 bases; junction bases not matched to a gene: 0. The germline V gene encodes CDR1 SEHNR and CDR2 FQNEAQ (reference sequence). The CDR3 length is 12 residues. CDR3 region: CASRAGGNEQFF. The CDR3 nucleotides are TGTGCCAGCAGAGCGGGGGGCAATGAGCAGTTCTTC. Full variable domain (remainder filled in from reference TRBV7-9 and TRBJ2-1): DTGVSQNPRHKITKRGQNVTFRCDPISEHNRLYWYRQTLGQGPEFLTYFQNEAQLEKSRLLSDRFSAERPKGSFSTLEIQRTEQGDSAMYLCASRAGGNEQFFGPGTRLTVL.

The chain uses TRBV7-3 and TRBJ1-6; D is uncertain. The CDR3 contains 15 residues. Germline V gene sequence: CDR1 SGHTA, CDR2 FQGTGA. V lost 5 bases to trimming and J lost 7 bases, with 15 bases between them. As DNA, the CDR3 is TGTGCCAGCAGCCCAAATGGCGGGGAAAATTCACCCCTCCACTTT. Protein: CASSPNGGENSPLHF.